These T cell receptor beta chains were read from a single sample in a study of T cells in localized non-small cell lung cancer. Data came from immunoSEQ multiplex PCR; TCRdb stores just in-frame clones and leaves some out. The top ten hold about 1.5% of the sample, which has about 70,000 clones, approximately 84% seen once. Specimen: peripheral blood, collected before any cancer treatment. The receptor source for this set is a female donor over 55 with stage I lung adenocarcinoma. CDR3s include the opening cysteine and the closing phenylalanine or tryptophan. The D gene is left open where the match is weak. Size is stated for part of the rows, as once, few or many counts, or as a class when the clone is expanded.

>NA|NA|TRBV18|TRBJ1-5
CASSRFGQKDQPQHF
TGTGCCAGCTCACGGTTCGGACAGAAAGATCAGCCCCAGCATTTT
>TRBD2|NA|TRBV19|TRBJ2-3
CASRPWRLAGTDTQYF
TGTGCCAGTAGACCGTGGAGACTAGCCGGCACAGATACGCAGTATTTT
>TRBD1|NA|TRBV4-1|TRBJ1-3
CASSHADHRGSSGNTIYF
TGCGCCAGCAGCCACGCAGACCACAGGGGTTCCTCTGGAAACACCATATATTTT
>TRBD1|once|TRBV4-1|TRBJ1-2
CASSSSAQGTVYGYTF
TGCGCCAGCAGCTCAAGCGCCCAGGGGACAGTCTATGGCTACACCTTC
>NA|NA|TRBV5-1|TRBJ1-2
CASSFGIDGAGYTF
TGCGCCAGCAGCTTTGGAATCGACGGGGCTGGCTACACCTTC
>NA|NA|TRBV5-4|TRBJ1-2
CASSGPGGAANYGYTF
TGTGCCAGCAGCGGTCCTGGGGGGGCAGCTAACTATGGCTACACCTTC
>NA|few|TRBV15|TRBJ2-6
CATSRDRGSGANVLTF
TGTGCCACCAGCAGAGATCGCGGCTCTGGGGCCAACGTCCTGACTTTC
>TRBD1|NA|TRBV6-6|TRBJ2-5
CASRGGQGGQETQYF
TGTGCCAGCAGGGGGGGACAGGGTGGCCAAGAGACCCAGTACTTC
>NA|NA|TRBV7-9|TRBJ2-5
CASSLARLTETQYF
TGTGCCAGCAGCTTAGCGCGTCTAACGGAGACCCAGTACTTC
>TRBD1|few|TRBV7-2|TRBJ2-5
CASSLSWTGARETQYF
TGTGCCAGCAGCTTATCCTGGACAGGGGCCAGGGAGACCCAGTACTTC